This entry lists 24 T cell receptor beta chains sequenced from one sample in a study of shared clonotypes between healthy human individuals. The protocol was immunoSEQ multiplex PCR, while the TCRdb copy is restricted to in-frame clones and leaves out a portion. The table has hundreds of thousands of clones, less than 96% seen once. Sequenced input: naive CD4+ T cells sorted from blood. The subset: CD45RA+ positively selected. The origin of the receptors is a woman in her 30s in good health.

Only one count was recorded for this clone. The chain is built from TRBV7-9 and TRBJ1-2; the D is unclear. Germline V gene lookup returns CDR1 SEHNR and CDR2 FQNEAQ (reference sequence). Trimming stripped 0 bases from V and 6 bases from J, with 5 bases between. The CDR3 runs 12 residues. CDR3: CASSLAGDGYTF. DNA for the CDR3: TGTGCCAGCAGCTTAGCCGGGGATGGCTACACCTTC.

This clone was recorded only once. The CDR3 DNA reads as TGTGCCAGCAGTTTCTACGTGGGTAACTACGAGCAGTACTTC. This gives the protein CASSFYVGNYEQYF. The chain joins TRBV28 to TRBJ2-7; no clear D gene. V lost 3 bases and J 3 bases, leaving 12 bases between the germline ends. Germline V lookup: CDR1 MDHEN, CDR2 SYDVKM. This CDR3 comprises 14 residues.

The V gene is TRBV29-1, the J gene TRBJ1-1; D perhaps matches TRBD1 (5 bases). V was cut by 3 bases and J by 6 bases, with 8 bases left in between. The length of the CDR3 is 11 residues. Germline-derived CDR1 and CDR2 are SQVTM and ANQGSEA. In DNA, the CDR3 is TGCAGCGTTGATAGAGGGGCTGAAGCTTTCTTT. It specifies CSVDRGAEAFF.

V gene TRBV9 combines with J gene TRBJ1-6; the D gene is possibly TRBD1 (5 bases). V was trimmed by 3 bases and J by 0 bases, leaving 10 bases between them. Germline values: CDR1 SGDLS, CDR2 YYNGEE. The CDR3 totals 16 residues. In DNA, the CDR3 is TGTGCCAGCAGCGCCGGGGGTGGCTCCTATAATTCACCCCTCCACTTT. It yields the protein CASSAGGGSYNSPLHF.

The genes are TRBV5-1 and TRBJ2-3; D possibly corresponds to TRBD2 (6 bases). The CDR3 loop spans 15 amino acids. Trimming shortened V by 2 bases and J by 0 bases, and 10 bases separated the two germline ends. CDR1 and CDR2 from the germline V gene are SGHRS and YFSETQ. The CDR3 reads CASSLLRESTDTQYF. CDR3 DNA: TGCGCCAGCAGCTTACTACGGGAGAGCACAGATACGCAGTATTTT. The whole variable domain, remainder taken from reference TRBV5-1 and TRBJ2-3, is KAGVTQTPRYLIKTRGQQVTLSCSPISGHRSVSWYQQTPGQGLQFLFEYFSETQRNKGNFPGRFSGRQFSNSRSEMNVSTLELGDSALYLCASSLLRESTDTQYFGPGTRLTVL.

The chain carries TRBV19 and TRBJ2-3; TRBD1 matches 8 bases. The junction had 3 bases not matched to a gene; V was cut back by 6 bases and J by 1 base. Germline V lookup: CDR1 LNHDA, CDR2 SQIVND (reference sequence). This CDR3 spans 14 amino acids. The chain's CDR3 is CASRPTGGTDTQYF. As DNA, the CDR3 is TGTGCCAGTAGACCGACAGGGGGCACAGATACGCAGTATTTT.

The rearrangement joins TRBV28 to TRBJ2-7, with 10 bases that match TRBD1. The CDR3 runs to 14 residues. Germline CDR1 MDHEN, CDR2 SYDVKM. Unmatched junction bases numbered 8, after V lost 11 bases and J lost 1 base. CDR3: CALQRGQGSYEQYF. CDR3 sequence (DNA): TGTGCCCTCCAAAGGGGACAGGGGTCCTACGAGCAGTACTTC.

This chain joins TRBV18 and TRBJ1-5; D is unclear. Germline CDR1 and CDR2: KGHSH and LQKENI. The CDR3 runs 14 residues. Trimming stripped 3 bases from V and 0 bases from J, with 6 bases between. This chain's CDR3 is CASSPTTSNQPQHF. CDR3 coding DNA: TGTGCCAGCTCACCGACCACTAGCAATCAGCCCCAGCATTTT. The full variable domain, in which reference TRBV18 and TRBJ1-5 provide the parts outside the CDR3, is NAGVMQNPRHLVRRRGQEARLRCSPMKGHSHVYWYRQLPEEGLKFMVYLQKENIIDESGMPKERFSAEFPKEGPSILRIQQVVRGDSAAYFCASSPTTSNQPQHFGDGTRLSIL.

The chain links TRBV29-1 to TRBJ2-1, with D unclear. V shed 5 bases and J shed 6 bases, with 14 bases lying between them. Looked up from germline, CDR1 is SQVTM and CDR2 is ANQGSEA. The length of the CDR3 is 13 residues. CDR3 protein: CSVFPRLFNEQFF. The CDR3 nucleotides read TGCAGCGTTTTTCCGCGTTTGTTCAATGAGCAGTTCTTC.

This chain connects TRBV19 to TRBJ2-7; D remains ambiguous. Per germline, CDR1 LNHDA and CDR2 SQIVND (reference sequence). This CDR3 region has 14 residues. The V end was cut by 3 bases, the J end by 6 bases, with 15 bases between. The CDR3 is CASSITTGRGEQYF. The CDR3 region has the DNA TGTGCCAGTAGTATCACGACGGGCCGTGGCGAGCAGTACTTC.

J is TRBJ2-2 and V is TRBV6-6; 7 nucleotides align to TRBD2. CDR1 is MNHNY, CDR2 SVGAGI, per germline (reference sequence). This CDR3 has 15 residues. Losses at the gene ends were 2 bases for V and 6 bases for J; bases not matched to a gene: 6. This CDR3 reads CASSYRSGTPGELFF. CDR3 in DNA: TGTGCCAGCAGTTACAGGAGCGGGACCCCCGGGGAGCTGTTTTTT.

The J gene is TRBJ2-3, the V gene TRBV5-1; 7 positions match TRBD2. Per the germline V gene, CDR1 is SGHRS and CDR2 is YFSETQ. V was pared by 0 bases and J by 10 bases, with 8 bases of the junction left unmatched. This CDR3 contains 14 residues. Here the CDR3 DNA reads TGCGCCAGCAGCTTGGTTGCGGGAGTCGTAGCGCAGTATTTT. It yields the protein CASSLVAGVVAQYF.

The genes are TRBV9 and TRBJ2-7; a weak D match, TRBD2 (6 bases). Trimming took 3 bases from V and 4 from J, leaving 14 bases between them. Germline lookup yields CDR1 SGDLS and CDR2 YYNGEE. This CDR3 is 14 amino acids long. The CDR3 DNA follows: TGTGCCAGCAGCGCCCGGGACTTGAAATACGAGCAGTACTTC. Protein product: CASSARDLKYEQYF.

The genes are TRBV29-1 and TRBJ2-1, with D maybe TRBD2 (6 bases). Germline CDR1 reads SQVTM; CDR2 reads ANQGSEA. V was clipped by 4 bases and J by 4 bases, with 14 bases between them. This CDR3 region has 14 residues. The CDR3 region has the DNA TGCAGCGTTGTTGCCAGCGGGCAATACAATGAGCAGTTCTTC. This codes for CSVVASGQYNEQFF.

V usage is TRBV28 and J usage is TRBJ2-7, with TRBD1 identical over 9 bases. The V and J ends lost 5 bases and 3 bases, in that order; junction bases with no gene match: 23. Per the germline V gene, CDR1 is MDHEN and CDR2 is SYDVKM. This CDR3 is built from 20 residues. The CDR3 DNA sequence: TGTGCCAGCAGTCTGTTAGGGCCCCTAACAGGGGGCTTCCTCCTCTACGAGCAGTACTTC. It specifies CASSLLGPLTGGFLLYEQYF.

V is TRBV7-9 and J is TRBJ2-3; 12 nucleotides agree with TRBD2. CDR3 length equals 18 residues. V trimming: 3 bases; J trimming: 0 bases; junction bases outside the gene matches: 7. Germline CDR1 is SEHNR and CDR2 is FQNEAQ (reference sequence). The CDR3 DNA sequence: TGTGCCAGCAGCTTGTTATGGACTAGCGGGATGAGCACAGATACGCAGTATTTT. Residues: CASSLLWTSGMSTDTQYF.

J is TRBJ2-2 and V is TRBV4-1; 11 bases agree with TRBD2. With 4 bases clipped from V and 8 bases from J, the junction kept 12 bases outside the gene matches. The CDR3 spans 17 residues. Germline V gene sequence: CDR1 MGHRA, CDR2 YSYEKL. The CDR3 nucleotides are TGCGCCAGCAGCCGTGGACTAGCGGGCCTGACGGCGGGGGAGCTGTTTTTT. Protein sequence: CASSRGLAGLTAGELFF.

The genes are TRBV11-3 and TRBJ1-3; 10 bases fit TRBD1. Trimming cost V 2 bases and J 2 bases; bases outside gene matches: 3. Germline CDR1 is SGHNT and CDR2 is YENEEA. The CDR3 runs 16 residues. The CDR3 nucleotides are TGTGCCAGCAGCTTATCAGGACAGGGGGCTGGAAACACCATATATTTT. Protein product: CASSLSGQGAGNTIYF.

The J gene is TRBJ2-6, the V gene TRBV5-4; no definite D call. Germline V gene lookup returns CDR1 SGHNT and CDR2 YYREEE (reference sequence). Trimming removed 2 bases from V and 0 bases from J, with 12 bases in between. The CDR3 totals 17 residues. This chain's CDR3 is CASSFQSHSSGANVLTF. The CDR3 region has the DNA TGTGCCAGCAGCTTCCAATCCCACAGCTCTGGGGCCAACGTCCTGACTTTC.

This chain joins TRBV27 and TRBJ2-3; D unresolved. Deletions cut 2 bases from V and 5 bases from J, with 8 bases between. Germline V gene data show CDR1 as MNHEY and CDR2 as SMNVEV (reference sequence). This CDR3 has 13 residues. Written as DNA, the CDR3 is TGTGCCAGCAGTTTAAGTCCCCTAGATACGCAGTATTTT. This sequence encodes CASSLSPLDTQYF.

V usage is TRBV27 and J usage is TRBJ2-6, with unresolved D. V shed 7 bases and J shed 0 bases, with 10 bases lying between them. Germline V CDR1 and CDR2: MNHEY, SMNVEV (reference sequence). The CDR3 length is 15 residues. The CDR3 coding sequence is TGTGCCAGCACTTCCCATAGCTCTGGGGCCAACGTCCTGACTTTC. Translated: CASTSHSSGANVLTF.

The J gene is TRBJ1-2, the V gene TRBV6-1; TRBD1 might be the D (5 bases). The CDR3 consists of 15 residues. Trimming pared 7 bases from V and 5 bases from J, leaving 20 bases between. Germline loops: CDR1 MNHNS, CDR2 SASEGT. The CDR3 loop is CASTSAAQGTYGYTF. The CDR3 DNA sequence: TGTGCCAGCACCTCAGCGGCGCAGGGTACTTATGGCTACACCTTC.

The V call is TRBV28, the J call TRBJ1-1, with D perhaps TRBD1 (5 bases). Germline V gives CDR1 MDHEN, CDR2 SYDVKM. The CDR3 extends over 15 amino acids. Between the trimmed V and J ends, which lost 7 bases and 1 base, there was a span of 16 bases. The CDR3 loop reads CASTTSGGGNTEAFF. The CDR3 DNA reads as TGTGCCAGCACCACCTCGGGGGGTGGGAACACTGAAGCTTTCTTT. Drawing the rest from reference TRBV28 and TRBJ1-1, the complete variable domain is DVKVTQSSRYLVKRTGEKVFLECVQDMDHENMFWYRQDPGLGLRLIYFSYDVKMKEKGDIPEGYSVSREKKERFSLILESASTNQTSMYLCASTTSGGGNTEAFFGQGTRLTVV.

V and J are TRBV11-2 and TRBJ1-3; D possibly corresponds to TRBD1 (5 bases). CDR1 and CDR2 from the germline V gene are SGHAT and FQNNGV. This CDR3 contains 16 residues. V lost 6 bases and J lost 3, with 18 bases in between. This CDR3 is CASRSWGGSSGNTIYF. The CDR3, as DNA: TGTGCCAGCAGATCTTGGGGGGGTTCGAGTGGAAACACCATATATTTT.